The sequence of this TCR beta chain was determined in a study of control samples from healthy donors and cancer patients. The CDR3 totals 12 residues. The germline V and J ends were trimmed by 6 bases and 6 bases, with 9 bases remaining between them. TCRdb's table, derived via immunoSEQ multiplex PCR, lists solely in-frame clones and lacks some. The profile shows approximately 90,000 clones, about 89% of them singletons. The TCR originated in a man aged 25-45 years in good health. The chain joins TRBV12-3 or TRBV12-4 to TRBJ2-1, with D tentatively TRBD2 (6 bases). Sequencing used blood. CDR3 residues: CASRNSGNEQFF. The DNA for the CDR3 is TGTGCCAGCAGAAATAGCGGCAATGAGCAGTTCTTC.